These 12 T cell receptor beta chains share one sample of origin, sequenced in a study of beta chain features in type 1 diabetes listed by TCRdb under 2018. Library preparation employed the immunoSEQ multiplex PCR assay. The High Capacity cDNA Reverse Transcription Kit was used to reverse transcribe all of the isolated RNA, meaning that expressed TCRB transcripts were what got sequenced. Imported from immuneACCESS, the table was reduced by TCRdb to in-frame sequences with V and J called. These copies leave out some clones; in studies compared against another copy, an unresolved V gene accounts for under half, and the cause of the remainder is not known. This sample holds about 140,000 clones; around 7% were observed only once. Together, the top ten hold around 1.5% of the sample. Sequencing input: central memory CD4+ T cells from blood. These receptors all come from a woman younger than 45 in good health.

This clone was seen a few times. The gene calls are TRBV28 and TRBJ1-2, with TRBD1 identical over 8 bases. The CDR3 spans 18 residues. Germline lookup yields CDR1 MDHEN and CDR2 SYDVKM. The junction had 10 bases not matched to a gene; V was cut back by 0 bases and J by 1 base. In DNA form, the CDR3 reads TGTGCCAGCAGTTTATGGGGCGTGGCAGGGGGCAGTAACTATGGCTACACCTTC. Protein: CASSLWGVAGGSNYGYTF.

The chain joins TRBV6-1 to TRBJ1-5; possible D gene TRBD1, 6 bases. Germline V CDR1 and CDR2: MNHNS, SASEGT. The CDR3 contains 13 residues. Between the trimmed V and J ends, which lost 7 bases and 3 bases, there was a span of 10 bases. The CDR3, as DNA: TGTGCCAGCAATACAGGGCCCAATCAGCCCCAGCATTTT. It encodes CASNTGPNQPQHF.

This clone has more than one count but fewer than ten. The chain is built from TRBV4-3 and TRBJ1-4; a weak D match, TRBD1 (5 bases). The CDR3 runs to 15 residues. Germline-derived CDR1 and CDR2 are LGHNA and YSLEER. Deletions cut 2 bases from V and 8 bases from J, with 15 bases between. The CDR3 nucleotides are TGCGCCAGCAGCCAACAAATCGGGACTTTGGAAAAACTGTTTTTT. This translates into CASSQQIGTLEKLFF.

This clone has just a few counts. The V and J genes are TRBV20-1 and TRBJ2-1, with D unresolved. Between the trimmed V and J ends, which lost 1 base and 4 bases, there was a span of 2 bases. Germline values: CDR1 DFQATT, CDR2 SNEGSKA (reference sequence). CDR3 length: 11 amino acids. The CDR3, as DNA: TGCAGTGCTAGAGTATACAATGAGCAGTTCTTC. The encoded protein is CSARVYNEQFF.

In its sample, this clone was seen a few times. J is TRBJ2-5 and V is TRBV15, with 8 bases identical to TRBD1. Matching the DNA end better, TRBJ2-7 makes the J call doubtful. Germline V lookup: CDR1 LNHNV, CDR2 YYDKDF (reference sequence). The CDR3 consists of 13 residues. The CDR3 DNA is TGTGCCACCAGTCAGGGGGCTGTCTACGAGCAGTACTTC. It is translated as CATSQGAVYEQYF.

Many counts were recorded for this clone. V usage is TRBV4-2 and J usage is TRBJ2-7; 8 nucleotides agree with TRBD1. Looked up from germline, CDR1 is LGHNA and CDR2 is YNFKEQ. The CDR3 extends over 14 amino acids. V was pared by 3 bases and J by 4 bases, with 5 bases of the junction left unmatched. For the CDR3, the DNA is TGTGCCAGCAGCCAGGGACAGGACACATACGAGCAGTACTTC. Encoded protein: CASSQGQDTYEQYF.

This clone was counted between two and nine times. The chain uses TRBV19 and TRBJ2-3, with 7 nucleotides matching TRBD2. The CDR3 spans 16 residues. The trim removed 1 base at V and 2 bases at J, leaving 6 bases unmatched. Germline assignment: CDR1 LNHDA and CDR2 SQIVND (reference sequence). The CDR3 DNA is TGTGCCAGTAGTATAGGCGGGAGCCGGTCCACAGATACGCAGTATTTT. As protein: CASSIGGSRSTDTQYF.

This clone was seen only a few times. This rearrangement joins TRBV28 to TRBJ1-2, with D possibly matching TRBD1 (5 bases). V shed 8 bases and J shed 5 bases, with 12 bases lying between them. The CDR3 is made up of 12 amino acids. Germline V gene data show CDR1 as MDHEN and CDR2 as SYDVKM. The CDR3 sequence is CASGQGVYGYTF. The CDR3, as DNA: TGTGCCAGCGGTCAGGGCGTTTATGGCTACACCTTC.

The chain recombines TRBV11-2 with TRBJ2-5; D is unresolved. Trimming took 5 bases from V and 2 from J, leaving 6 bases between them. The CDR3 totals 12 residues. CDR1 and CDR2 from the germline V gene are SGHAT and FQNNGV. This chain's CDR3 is CASSPGQETQYF. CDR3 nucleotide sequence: TGTGCCAGCAGCCCAGGTCAAGAGACCCAGTACTTC.

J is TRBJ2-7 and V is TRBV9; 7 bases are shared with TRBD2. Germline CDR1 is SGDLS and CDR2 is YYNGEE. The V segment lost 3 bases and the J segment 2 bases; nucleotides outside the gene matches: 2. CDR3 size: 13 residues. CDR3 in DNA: TGTGCCAGCAGCGGGGGGGGAGCCTACGAGCAGTACTTC. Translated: CASSGGGAYEQYF.

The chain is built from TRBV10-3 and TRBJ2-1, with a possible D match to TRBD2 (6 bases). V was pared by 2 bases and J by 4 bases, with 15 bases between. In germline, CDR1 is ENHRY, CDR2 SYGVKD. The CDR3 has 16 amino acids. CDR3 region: CAISEGRRELYNEQFF. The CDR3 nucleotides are TGTGCCATCAGTGAGGGGCGTCGGGAGTTATACAATGAGCAGTTCTTC.

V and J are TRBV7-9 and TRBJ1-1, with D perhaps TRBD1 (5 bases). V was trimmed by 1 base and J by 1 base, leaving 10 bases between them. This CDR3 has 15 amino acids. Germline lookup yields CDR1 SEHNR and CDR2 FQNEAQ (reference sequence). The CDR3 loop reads CASSLDGHRNTEAFF. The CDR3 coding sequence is TGTGCCAGCAGCTTAGATGGACACCGGAACACTGAAGCTTTCTTT.